This T cell receptor (beta chain) was recovered during a study of blood T cell repertoires in COVID-19. Background on the study: Spain, Italy and the United States supplied samples that represented acute and convalescent COVID-19. Sample material is recorded as cDNA or gDNA derived from T cells, B-cell-depleted T cells, or PBMCs.

In the authors' workflow: Amplification from reference gene primers served as the basis for estimated nucleated cell counts. Some clones are missing from TCRdb's copy, which holds only in-frame ones; the method was immunoSEQ multiplex PCR. That table is the source of V, J and clone size, and D and trimming were worked out from the DNA. This sample has some 90,000 clones, with roughly 83% found just once. The CDR3 is made up of 16 amino acids. Trimming shortened V by 2 bases and J by 4 bases, and 15 bases separated the two germline ends. Germline values: CDR1 MNHEY, CDR2 SVGEGT. The chain links TRBV6-2 or TRBV6-3 to TRBJ2-4, with D perhaps matching TRBD2 (5 bases). The specimen was peripheral blood. The receptor was isolated from a human donor in a cohort sampled during active COVID-19. CDR3 nucleotides: TGTGCCAGCAGTTACACGGACGGGTGGACTAAAAACATTCAGTACTTC. Its translation: CASSYTDGWTKNIQYF.